A single TCR beta chain is shown here with its context. Which antigen it targets is not known. No qualities accompany the bases; no much larger clone lies one base away. Library prep was done by the immunoSEQ multiplex PCR assay. For the multiplex PCR, a mixture combining 60 forward primers for TCR Vbeta segments and 13 reverse primers for TCR Jbeta segments was used. A multiplex PCR assay on genomic DNA amplified the CDR3 region of rearranged TCR beta genes. On the Illumina HiSeq System, the amplified TCR beta libraries were sequenced as 87-base-pair reads. The study's processing was this. Across the roughly 670 repertoires, a later analysis counted some 81 million unique TCR beta chains, roughly 11 million of which were shared by at least two donors. To remove PCR and sequencing errors, raw reads were error-corrected and collapsed into unique sequences using a nearest-neighbor algorithm that merged closely related sequences. Alignment of CDR3 sequences to IMGT reference sequences was used to assign V, D and J gene segments. For a sequence to be retained, a match of at least six nucleotides to both a V gene segment and a J gene segment was required. A rearrangement counted as productive if the CDR3 had no stop codons and remained in frame with V and J, and every other rearrangement counted as non-productive. CDR3 was defined according to IMGT convention as the region running from the second conserved V-encoded cysteine to the conserved J-encoded phenylalanine. Sequences without an unambiguous match to a single V gene segment were excluded from the earlier analysis of over 500 of the donors. An earlier analysis of almost 600 of the donors classified V segments as functional when productive rearrangements were above 56.7% and as segregating when the standard deviation between donors was above 5%. A statistical classification framework was developed to diagnose cytomegalovirus status using the catalog of TCR beta chain sequences. In a later analysis, TCR nucleotide sequences were compared against IMGT/GENE-DB human TR gene sequences so that V and J genes could be assigned. The TCRdist pipeline was used in a later analysis to assign CDR3 sequences and most-parsimonious VDJ recombination scenarios. In a later analysis, each TCR beta chain was defined by its CDR3 amino acid sequence together with its V-gene family, and reads lacking a unique V-gene family were excluded. As a way to deal with suspected cross-contamination and a sequencing artifact, a later analysis dropped 640 or so nucleotide sequences that were highly shared and had low generation probability. In a later analysis, a clonal expansion index for each public chain was calculated from normalized within-repertoire ranks of inferred template counts. A later analysis computed generation probabilities with a VDJ recombination model fitted to out-of-frame rearrangements, and checked the results against IGoR. In a later analysis, TCR-TCR, TCR-HLA and TCR-CMV co-occurrence was scored with hypergeometric tests, and a repertoire-size bias correction was applied to TCR pairs. False discovery rates were estimated in a later analysis by permuting HLA or CMV assignments 20 times. In a later analysis, co-occurring TCRs were grouped using DBSCAN, and TCRdist sequence similarity was added for clustering within HLA-allele-positive subsets. For co-occurrence clustering, repertoires with fewer than 30,000 or more than 120,000 public chains were excluded, along with four or five repertoires with anomalous nucleotide sharing. TCRdb retrieved this table from immuneACCESS and kept in-frame rearrangements only. Not all clones are present; in checked studies, unresolved V genes account for under half, and no reason is known for the remainder. That table supplies the V and J calls and clone size; D and trimming were determined from the DNA. The sample table records tens of thousands of clones; 75% to 80% of these occur just once. Jointly, the top ten make up around 6% of the sample.

The cohort comprised around 690 healthy bone marrow donors. At the time of sampling, every cohort member was nominally healthy, though immune exposures that went unrecorded were likely present. The donor was CMV seronegative and was included in the group of a few hundred seronegative cohort members. A peripheral blood sample was collected from each donor, and TCR beta sequencing was performed on peripheral blood mononuclear cells. The Qiagen DNeasy Blood Extraction Kit was used to extract genomic DNA from the blood cell samples. This sample stems from a study of cytomegalovirus exposure and HLA in healthy donors (TCRdb year 2017). About the study as a whole: An earlier analysis of roughly 500 of the donors reported over 250 Gb of sequence data and 95 million to 130 million unique TCR beta sequences obtained from approximately 180 million T cells. The T cell repertoires of 550 to 850 subjects were profiled by immunosequencing and related to cytomegalovirus serostatus. In a later genetic analysis, genome-wide SNP genotypes for about 55% of the 666 donors were used, and that subset was treated as a discovery cohort. The study combined high-throughput TCR immunosequencing, statistical association of individual TCRs with disease status, and machine learning to predict cytomegalovirus infection status. In an earlier analysis of about 590 of the donors, high-throughput TCR beta sequencing was used to judge whether each TCR beta V gene segment behaved as functional or pseudogenic. Rather than drawing on any new phenotypic data, the later analysis identified candidate immune exposures from TCR beta sequences and the way those sequences occurred across donors. The study aimed to test whether signatures of past pathogen exposure could be identified by cataloging public T cell receptors. HLA typing covered class I and class II loci at four-digit resolution. Typing coverage differed by locus: A, B, C, DRB1 and DQB1 were typed in roughly 620-640 donors, DQA1 in approximately 520, DPA1 in some 610, and DPB1 in just under 490. Alongside the repertoire data, information on donor age, sex, ethnicity and CMV serostatus was compiled. Of the approximately 400 genotyped donors, more than 75% were placed in the genetic ancestry cluster associated with self-reported Caucasian donors. In addition to the first cohort of 666 subjects, a separate validation cohort of 120 different subjects was used. An early release that covered approximately 600 HLA-typed donors contained approximately 300 gigabases of sequencing data and 85 million to 100 million unique TCR sequences. Every repertoire in the discovery cohort had been generated on one and the same sequencing platform. Across about 380 genotyped donors of the cohort, an average of roughly 230,000 unique TCR beta nucleotide sequences per donor were sequenced, and roughly 20% of those sequences were non-productive. In a later analysis, previously published TCR beta repertoires from more than 500 donors were re-analyzed and high-resolution HLA genotyping was added so that TCR occurrence patterns could be studied. Roughly 5 DR-DQ haplotypes were handled as single units for association and clustering because linkage in the cohort was strong.

Trimming takes 3 bases from V and 7 bases from J, and the germline ends sit 13 bases apart. For CDR1 and CDR2, the germline V gene (reference sequence) lists LNHDA and SQIVND. Counted from cysteine to phenylalanine, this CDR3 has 14 amino acids. Only the CDR3 DNA stays, 42 bases, in frame from base 1. Results and caveats for the whole study, not just this receptor: A later genetic analysis associated a missense DCLRE1C variant with V-gene and J-gene trimming of TCR beta chains, and an independent cohort replicated the association. Because HLA typing was unavailable for some donors at each locus, only the typed subset was used in association tests. The 87-base-pair reads could not distinguish some IMGT-functional V segments, including TRBV6-2 and TRBV6-3, so those segments were excluded. A further reported finding was that TCR beta sequences accurately predicted the HLA-A and HLA-B alleles for most subjects in the first cohort. Cytomegalovirus status was reported to be diagnosed by the classifier with high specificity and sensitivity in both the original and validation cohorts. Compared with equally common non-associated chains, HLA-associated TCR beta chains in a later analysis were more clonally expanded and had lower generation probabilities. According to the authors, the approach could potentially be generalized to other disease states and immunological phenotypes. A total of roughly 160 TCR beta chains were listed by the study as associated with cytomegalovirus. This cohort had only TCR beta chains sequenced, and the lack of alpha or paired-chain data limited which features could be detected. A later genetic analysis reported fewer N-insertions in productive TCRs among donors in an Asian-associated ancestry cluster than the 666-donor mean. In vitro tests confirmed that a few of the cytomegalovirus-associated TCR beta chains recognize cytomegalovirus antigens. A cluster of highly shared sequence variants was judged likely to represent a technical artifact of the sequencing pipeline. The earlier analysis of nearly 600 of the donors excluded roughly 17 rarely observed V segments, including chromosome 9 orphons, because counts were too low. A later analysis associated 15,000 to 20,000 TCR beta sequences with specific HLA alleles at a false discovery rate of 0.05. In an earlier analysis of some 540 of the donors, most TCR beta V segments appeared in productive rearrangements about 87% or about 30% of the time, broadly matching IMGT annotations. Most TCR sequences were seen in very few donors, while some public TCRs were found in many individuals. According to a later analysis, parvovirus B19, influenza, CMV and Epstein-Barr virus appeared linked to several top co-occurrence clusters. Presence/absence analyses assumed roughly uniform sequencing depth across donors, an assumption that may not hold. Correlated functional status among segregating V segments might reflect linkage disequilibrium, but an unknown experimental factor could not be ruled out. Immune exposure information for the cohort was limited to CMV serostatus. According to a later analysis, TCR association rates differed among HLA loci, with DRB1 alleles showing the most associated TCRs and HLA-C alleles showing the fewest. When HLA alleles, especially DR and DQ, strongly co-occurred, attributing TCR associations to individual alleles was difficult. A later analysis found that most CMV-associated TCR beta chains appeared HLA-restricted, with HLA associations seemingly driven largely by CMV exposure.

Material: PBMCs. The sequence links TRBV19 to TRBJ1-5; TRBD1 could be the D gene, as 5 bases match. The TCR sequence derives from a female donor in good health and CMV-seronegative. The CDR3 amino acid sequence is: CASSIGQGGQPQHF. The nucleotides are TGTGCCAGTAGTATCGGGCAGGGCGGCCAGCCCCAGCATTTT.